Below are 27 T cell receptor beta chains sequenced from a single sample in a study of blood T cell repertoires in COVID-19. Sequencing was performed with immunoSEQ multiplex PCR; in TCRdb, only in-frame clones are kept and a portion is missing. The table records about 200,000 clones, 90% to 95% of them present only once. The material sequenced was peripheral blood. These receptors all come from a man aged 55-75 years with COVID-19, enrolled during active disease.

The CDR3 reads CASRSKDREEVDGYTF. The CDR3 DNA follows: TGTGCAAGTCGCTCGAAGGACAGGGAAGAAGTCGATGGCTACACCTTC. The V call is TRBV12-2, the J call TRBJ1-2; the table calls TRBD1, which could not be checked here. TRBV12-2 has pseudogene status. The CDR3 runs to 16 residues.

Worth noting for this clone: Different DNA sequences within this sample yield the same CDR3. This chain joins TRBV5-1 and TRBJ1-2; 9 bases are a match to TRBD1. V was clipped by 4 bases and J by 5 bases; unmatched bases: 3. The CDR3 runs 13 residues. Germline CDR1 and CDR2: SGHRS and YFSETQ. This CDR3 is CASSLDRGYGYTF. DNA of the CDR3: TGCGCCAGCAGCCTGGACAGGGGTTATGGCTACACCTTC.

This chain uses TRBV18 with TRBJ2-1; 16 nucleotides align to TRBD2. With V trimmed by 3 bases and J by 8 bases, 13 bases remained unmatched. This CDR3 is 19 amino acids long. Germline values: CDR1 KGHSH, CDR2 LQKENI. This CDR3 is CASSPPGLAGGRKGDEQFF. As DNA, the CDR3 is TGTGCCAGCTCACCCCCGGGACTAGCGGGAGGGCGTAAGGGCGATGAGCAGTTCTTC. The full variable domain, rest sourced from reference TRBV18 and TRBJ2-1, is NAGVMQNPRHLVRRRGQEARLRCSPMKGHSHVYWYRQLPEEGLKFMVYLQKENIIDESGMPKERFSAEFPKEGPSILRIQQVVRGDSAAYFCASSPPGLAGGRKGDEQFFGPGTRLTVL.

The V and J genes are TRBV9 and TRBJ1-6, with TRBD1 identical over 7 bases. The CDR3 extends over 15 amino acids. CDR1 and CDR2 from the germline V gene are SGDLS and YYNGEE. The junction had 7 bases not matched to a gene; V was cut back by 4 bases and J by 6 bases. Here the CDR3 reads CASSRIDRANSPLHF. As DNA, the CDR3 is TGTGCCAGCAGCCGAATAGACAGGGCTAATTCACCCCTCCACTTT.

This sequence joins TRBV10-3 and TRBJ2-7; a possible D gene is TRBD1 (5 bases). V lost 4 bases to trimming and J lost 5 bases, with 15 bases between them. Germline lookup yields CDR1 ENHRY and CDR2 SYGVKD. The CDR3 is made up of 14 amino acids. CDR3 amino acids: CAISGPGRADEQYF. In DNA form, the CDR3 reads TGTGCCATCAGTGGCCCAGGCAGGGCTGACGAGCAGTACTTC.

Written as DNA, the CDR3 is TGTGCCAGCAGTCCCAGCCTCCGAGGGGGGGCTGAAGCTTTCTTT. The encoded protein is CASSPSLRGGAEAFF. The V call is TRBV6-5, the J call TRBJ1-1, with a tentative D call TRBD1 (6 bases). The CDR3 consists of 15 residues. Per the germline V gene, CDR1 is MNHEY and CDR2 is SVGAGI. V dropped 5 bases and J dropped 6 bases, with 19 bases sitting between them.

DNA of the CDR3: TGTGCCACCAGTGATTTGGGCGGACAGGGGAACACCGGGGAGCTGTTTTTT. It translates to CATSDLGGQGNTGELFF. The chain recombines TRBV24-1 with TRBJ2-2, with TRBD1 identical over 8 bases. Per the germline V gene, CDR1 is KGHDR and CDR2 is SFDVKD. The CDR3 is 17 residues long. Trimming removed 0 bases from V and 1 base from J; junction bases left unmatched: 3.

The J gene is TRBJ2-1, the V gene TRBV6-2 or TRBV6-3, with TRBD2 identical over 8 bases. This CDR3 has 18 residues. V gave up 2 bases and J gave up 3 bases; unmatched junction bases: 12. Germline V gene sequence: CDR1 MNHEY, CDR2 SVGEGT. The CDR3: CASSYGRRRREDYNEQFF. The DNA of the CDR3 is TGTGCCAGCAGTTACGGCCGAAGACGGCGGGAGGACTACAATGAGCAGTTCTTC.

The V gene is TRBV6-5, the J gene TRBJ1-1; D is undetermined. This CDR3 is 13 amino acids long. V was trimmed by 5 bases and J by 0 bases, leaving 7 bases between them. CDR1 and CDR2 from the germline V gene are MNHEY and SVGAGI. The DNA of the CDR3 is TGTGCCAGCAGTCCCAACATGAACACTGAAGCTTTCTTT. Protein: CASSPNMNTEAFF.

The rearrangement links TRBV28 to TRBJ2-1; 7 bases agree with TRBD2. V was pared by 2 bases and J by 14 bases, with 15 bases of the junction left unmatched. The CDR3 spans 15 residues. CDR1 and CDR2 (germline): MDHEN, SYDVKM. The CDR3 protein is CASSLGGSGSRVKFF. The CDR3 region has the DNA TGTGCCAGCAGTTTAGGCGGGAGTGGTTCTCGGGTTAAGTTCTTC.

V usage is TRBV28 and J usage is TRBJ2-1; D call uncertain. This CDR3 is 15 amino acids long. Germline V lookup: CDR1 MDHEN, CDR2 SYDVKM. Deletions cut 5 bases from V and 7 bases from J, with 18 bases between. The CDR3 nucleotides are TGTGCCAGCAGTCCGGTTGGAAGGAGAGATAATGAGCAGTTCTTC. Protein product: CASSPVGRRDNEQFF. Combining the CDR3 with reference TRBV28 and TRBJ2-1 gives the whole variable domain DVKVTQSSRYLVKRTGEKVFLECVQDMDHENMFWYRQDPGLGLRLIYFSYDVKMKEKGDIPEGYSVSREKKERFSLILESASTNQTSMYLCASSPVGRRDNEQFFGPGTRLTVL.

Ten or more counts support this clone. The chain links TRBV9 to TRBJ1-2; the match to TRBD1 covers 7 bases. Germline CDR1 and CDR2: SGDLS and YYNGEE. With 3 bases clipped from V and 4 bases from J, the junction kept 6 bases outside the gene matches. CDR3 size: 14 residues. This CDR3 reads CASSGNRGPYGYTF. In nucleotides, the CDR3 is TGTGCCAGCAGCGGAAACAGGGGACCCTATGGCTACACCTTC.

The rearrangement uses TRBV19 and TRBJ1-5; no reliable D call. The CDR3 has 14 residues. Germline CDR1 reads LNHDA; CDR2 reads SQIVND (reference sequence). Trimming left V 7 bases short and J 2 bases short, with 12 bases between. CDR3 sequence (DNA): TGTGCCAGTATCTGGGCCCACGGCAATCAGCCCCAGCATTTT. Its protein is CASIWAHGNQPQHF.

DNA of the CDR3: TGTGCCAGCAGTTCCCTCGCGCGCCCCACAGATACGCAGTATTTT. Translated, it gives CASSSLARPTDTQYF. The rearrangement links TRBV11-2 to TRBJ2-3; D uncertain. V dropped 6 bases and J dropped 2 bases, with 15 bases sitting between them. Looked up from germline, CDR1 is SGHAT and CDR2 is FQNNGV. The CDR3 is 15 residues long.

The CDR3 reads CASSSLKARQSNEQFF. CDR3 nucleotides: TGTGCCAGCAGTTCACTTAAGGCCCGACAATCCAATGAGCAGTTCTTC. The chain combines TRBV27 with TRBJ2-1; no clear D. The germline gives CDR1 MNHEY, CDR2 SMNVEV (reference sequence). The CDR3 runs 16 residues. V was pared by 4 bases and J by 6 bases, with 19 bases between.

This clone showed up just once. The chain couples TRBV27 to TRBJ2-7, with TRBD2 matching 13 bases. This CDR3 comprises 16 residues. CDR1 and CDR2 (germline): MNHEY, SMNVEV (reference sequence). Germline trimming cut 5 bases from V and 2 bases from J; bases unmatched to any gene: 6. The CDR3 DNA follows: TGTGCCAGCAGTCCCCGACTAGCGGGGGGACCCTACGAGCAGTACTTC. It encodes CASSPRLAGGPYEQYF.

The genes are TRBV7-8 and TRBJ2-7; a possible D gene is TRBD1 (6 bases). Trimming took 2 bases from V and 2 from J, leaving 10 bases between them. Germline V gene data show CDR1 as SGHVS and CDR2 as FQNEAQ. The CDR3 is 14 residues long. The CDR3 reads CASSLLQGTYEQYF. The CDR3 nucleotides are TGTGCCAGCAGCTTATTACAGGGCACCTACGAGCAGTACTTC.

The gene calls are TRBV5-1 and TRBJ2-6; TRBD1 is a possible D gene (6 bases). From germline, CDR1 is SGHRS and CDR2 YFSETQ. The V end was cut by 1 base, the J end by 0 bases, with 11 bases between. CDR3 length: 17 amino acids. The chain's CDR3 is CASSLTTGSSGANVLTF. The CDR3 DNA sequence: TGCGCCAGCAGCTTGACAACAGGGTCCTCTGGGGCCAACGTCCTGACTTTC.

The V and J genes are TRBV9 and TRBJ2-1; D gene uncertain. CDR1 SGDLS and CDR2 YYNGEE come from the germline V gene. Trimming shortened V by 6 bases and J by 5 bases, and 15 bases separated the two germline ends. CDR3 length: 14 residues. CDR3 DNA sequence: TGTGCCAGCACCCCAGGTCAATATAACAATGAGCAGTTCTTC. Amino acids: CASTPGQYNNEQFF.

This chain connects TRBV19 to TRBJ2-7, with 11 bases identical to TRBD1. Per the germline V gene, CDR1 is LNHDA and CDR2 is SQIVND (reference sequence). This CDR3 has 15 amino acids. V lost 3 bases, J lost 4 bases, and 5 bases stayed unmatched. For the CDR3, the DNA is TGTGCCAGTAGTATCGGGGGACAGGGGGTGTACGAGCAGTACTTC. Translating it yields CASSIGGQGVYEQYF.

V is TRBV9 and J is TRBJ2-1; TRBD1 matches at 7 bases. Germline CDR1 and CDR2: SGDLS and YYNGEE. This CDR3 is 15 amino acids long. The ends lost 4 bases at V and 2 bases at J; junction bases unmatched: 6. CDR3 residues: CASSPRQGTYNEQFF. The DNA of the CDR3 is TGTGCCAGCAGCCCACGACAGGGCACCTACAATGAGCAGTTCTTC.

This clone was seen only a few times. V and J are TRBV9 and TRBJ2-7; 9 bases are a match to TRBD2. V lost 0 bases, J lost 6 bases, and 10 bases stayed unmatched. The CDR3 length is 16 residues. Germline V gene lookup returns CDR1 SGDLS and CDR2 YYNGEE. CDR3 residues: CASSVDGGRAPREQYF. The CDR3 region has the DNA TGTGCCAGCAGCGTAGATGGCGGGAGGGCCCCCCGCGAGCAGTACTTC.

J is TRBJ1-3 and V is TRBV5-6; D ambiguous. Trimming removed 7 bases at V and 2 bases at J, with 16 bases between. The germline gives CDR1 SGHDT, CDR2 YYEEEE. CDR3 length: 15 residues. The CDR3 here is CASSRWGATGNTIYF. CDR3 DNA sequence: TGTGCCAGCTCAAGGTGGGGAGCCACTGGAAACACCATATATTTT.

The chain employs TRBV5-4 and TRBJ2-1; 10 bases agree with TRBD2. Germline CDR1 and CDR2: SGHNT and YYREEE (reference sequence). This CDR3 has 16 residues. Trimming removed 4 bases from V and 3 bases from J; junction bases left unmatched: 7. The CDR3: CASSPRLAGNYNEQFF. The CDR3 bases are TGTGCCAGCAGCCCCAGACTAGCGGGTAACTACAATGAGCAGTTCTTC.

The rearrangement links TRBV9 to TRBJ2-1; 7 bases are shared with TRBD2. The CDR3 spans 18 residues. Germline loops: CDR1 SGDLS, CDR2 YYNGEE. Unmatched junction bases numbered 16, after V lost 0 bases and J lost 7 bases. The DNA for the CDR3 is TGTGCCAGCAGCGTAGGAGTTAGCGGGTCCACATCGAGGAATGAGCAGTTCTTC. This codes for CASSVGVSGSTSRNEQFF.

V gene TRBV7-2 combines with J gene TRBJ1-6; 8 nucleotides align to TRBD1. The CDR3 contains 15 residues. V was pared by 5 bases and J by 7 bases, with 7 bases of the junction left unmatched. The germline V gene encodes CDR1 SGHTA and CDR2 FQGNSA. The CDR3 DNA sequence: TGTGCCAGCAGCGTTCAACAGGGGGGAAATTCACCCCTCCACTTT. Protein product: CASSVQQGGNSPLHF.

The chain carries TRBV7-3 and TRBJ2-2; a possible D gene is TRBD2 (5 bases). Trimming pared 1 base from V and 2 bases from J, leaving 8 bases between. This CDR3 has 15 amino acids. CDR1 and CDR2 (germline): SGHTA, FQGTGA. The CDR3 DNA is TGTGCCAGCAGCTTAAGAGGACTCAACACCGGGGAGCTGTTTTTT. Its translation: CASSLRGLNTGELFF.